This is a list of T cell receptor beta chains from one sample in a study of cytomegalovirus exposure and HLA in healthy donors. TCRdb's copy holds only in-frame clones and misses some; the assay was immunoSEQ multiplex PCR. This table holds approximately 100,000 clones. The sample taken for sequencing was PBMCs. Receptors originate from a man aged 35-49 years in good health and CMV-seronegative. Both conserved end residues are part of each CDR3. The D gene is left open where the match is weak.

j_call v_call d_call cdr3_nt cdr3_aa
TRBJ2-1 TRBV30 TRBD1 TGTGCCTGGAGTCCCGGACAGGGGCAGTTCTTC CAWSPGQGQFF
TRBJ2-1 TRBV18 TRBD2 TGTGCCAGCTCACCACTAACTAGCGACAATGAGCAGTTCTTC CASSPLTSDNEQFF
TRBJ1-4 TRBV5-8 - TGTGCCAGCAGCCAAAGTCTGGGGAGTGAAAAACTGTTTTTT CASSQSLGSEKLFF
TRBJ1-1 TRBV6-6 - TGTGCCAGCCGGGGTTATGAAGCTTTCTTT CASRGYEAFF
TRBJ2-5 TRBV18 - TGTGCCAGCCGCCTCCCCCTAGGACAACAAGAGACCCAGTACTTC CASRLPLGQQETQYF
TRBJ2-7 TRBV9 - TGTGCCAGCAGCTTATCCTACGAGCAGTACTTC CASSLSYEQYF
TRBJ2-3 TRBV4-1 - TGCGCCAGCAGCCAATATAAAGGGGCAGATACGCAGTATTTT CASSQYKGADTQYF
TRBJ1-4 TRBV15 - TGTGCCACCAGCAGAGATTGGACAGCTACTAATGAAAAACTGTTTTTT CATSRDWTATNEKLFF
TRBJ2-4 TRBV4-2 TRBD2 TGTGCCAGCAGCCCGACGGGGACTAGCGGGGGGGAAAACATTCAGTACTTC CASSPTGTSGGENIQYF
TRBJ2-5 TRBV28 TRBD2 TGTGCCAGCAGTCGGGACTACCGATACCAAGAGACCCAGTACTTC CASSRDYRYQETQYF
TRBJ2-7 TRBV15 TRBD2 TGTGCCACCAGCAGAGAAAATGCGGGGGGGCTCGACGAGCAGTACTTC CATSRENAGGLDEQYF
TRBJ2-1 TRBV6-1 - TGTGCCAGCAGTGAAGCTTCCGGGGGGCTTTGGAATGAGCAGTTCTTC CASSEASGGLWNEQFF
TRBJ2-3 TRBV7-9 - TGTGCCAGCAGCTTTGAACTTGACACAGATACGCAGTATTTT CASSFELDTDTQYF
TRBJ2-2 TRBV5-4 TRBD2 TGTGCCAGCAGCGTTTTACCTTCGGGACTAGCGGGGAACACCGGGGAGCTGTTTTTT CASSVLPSGLAGNTGELFF
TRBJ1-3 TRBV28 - TGTGCCAGCAGTCGGTTGGGGAGGCGCTCTGGAAACACCATATATTTT CASSRLGRRSGNTIYF
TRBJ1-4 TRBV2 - TGTGCCAGCAGGGGCCTTAATGAAAAACTGTTTTTT CASRGLNEKLFF
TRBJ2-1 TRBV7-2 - TGTGCCAGCAGCGTAGACGGGGGAGGCTACAATGAGCAGTTCTTC CASSVDGGGYNEQFF
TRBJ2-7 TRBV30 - TGTGCCTGGAGTGTAAAAGGGGCCTACGAGCAGTACTTC CAWSVKGAYEQYF
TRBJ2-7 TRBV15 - TGTGCCACCAGCAGAGATTCAGGAGAGCAGTACTTC CATSRDSGEQYF
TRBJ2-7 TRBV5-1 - TGCGCCAGCAGCCTCGGTGGTCTCTACGAGCAGTACTTC CASSLGGLYEQYF
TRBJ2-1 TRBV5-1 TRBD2 TGCGCCAGCAGCTTAACCGGGACTAGCGGCTACAATGAGCAGTTCTTC CASSLTGTSGYNEQFF
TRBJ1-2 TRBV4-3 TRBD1 TGCGCCAGCAGCCAAGATCCAGGGGGCACATACTATGGCTACACCTTC CASSQDPGGTYYGYTF
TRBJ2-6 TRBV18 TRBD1 TGTGCCAGCTCAGGACAGGGCTCTGGGGCCAACGTCCTGACTTTC CASSGQGSGANVLTF
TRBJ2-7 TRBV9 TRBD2 TGTGCCAGCAGCCCTTTCTCTCTGGGCGGGGGCTACGAGCAGTACTTC CASSPFSLGGGYEQYF
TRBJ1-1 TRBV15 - TGTGCCACCAGCAGGGTACCCTCACAGAACACTGAAGCTTTCTTT CATSRVPSQNTEAFF
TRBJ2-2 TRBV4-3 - TGCGCCAGCAGCCAAGTGCTGGCGGGGCCCCTTAACACCGGGGAGCTGTTTTTT CASSQVLAGPLNTGELFF
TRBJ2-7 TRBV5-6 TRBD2 TGTGCCAGCAGCTTGGAAATAGCGGGGACTACCTACGAGCAGTACTTC CASSLEIAGTTYEQYF